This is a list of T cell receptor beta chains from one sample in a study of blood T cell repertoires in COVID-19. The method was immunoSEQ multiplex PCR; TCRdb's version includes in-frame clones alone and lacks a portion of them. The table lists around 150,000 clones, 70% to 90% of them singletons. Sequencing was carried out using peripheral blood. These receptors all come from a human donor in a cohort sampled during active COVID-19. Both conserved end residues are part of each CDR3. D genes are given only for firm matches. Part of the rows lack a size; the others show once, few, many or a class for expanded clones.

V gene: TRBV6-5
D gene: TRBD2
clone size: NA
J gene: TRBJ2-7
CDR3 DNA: TGTGCCAGCAGCCGGGGCGGGGGACCTGCTTACGAGCAGTACTTC
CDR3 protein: CASSRGGGPAYEQYF

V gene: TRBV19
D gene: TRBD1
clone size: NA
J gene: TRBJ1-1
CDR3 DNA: TGTGCCAGTAGTGGACCAGGGGGCTACCTGAACACTGAAGCTTTCTTT
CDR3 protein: CASSGPGGYLNTEAFF

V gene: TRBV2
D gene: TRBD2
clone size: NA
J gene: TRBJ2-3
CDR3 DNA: TGTGCCAGCATTCGGGACTACCTAGATACGCAGTATTTT
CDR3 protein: CASIRDYLDTQYF

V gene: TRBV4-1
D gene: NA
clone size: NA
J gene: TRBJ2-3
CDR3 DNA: TGCGCCAGCAGCCACGCGGGGACCGCAGATACGCAGTATTTT
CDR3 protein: CASSHAGTADTQYF

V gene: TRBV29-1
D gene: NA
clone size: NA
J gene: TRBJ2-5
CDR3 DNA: TGCAGCGTTGATGGCGGGGCCTACAGGGAGACCCAGTACTTC
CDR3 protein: CSVDGGAYRETQYF

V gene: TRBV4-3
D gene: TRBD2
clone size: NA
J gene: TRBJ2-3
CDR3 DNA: TGCGCCAGCAGCCAAGAGTCGGGGGGATACACAGATACGCAGTATTTT
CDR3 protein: CASSQESGGYTDTQYF

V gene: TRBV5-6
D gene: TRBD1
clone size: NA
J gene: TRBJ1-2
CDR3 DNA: TGTGCCAGCAGCTTGGGCCGAGGGGGCATCTATGGCTACACCTTC
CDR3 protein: CASSLGRGGIYGYTF

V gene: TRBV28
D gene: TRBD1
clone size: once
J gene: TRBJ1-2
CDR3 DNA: TGTGCCAGCAAGCGCGGGACAGGAGGAAACTATGGCTACACCTTC
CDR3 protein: CASKRGTGGNYGYTF

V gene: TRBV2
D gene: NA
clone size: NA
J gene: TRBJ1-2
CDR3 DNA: TGTGCCAGCAGTCTAGCGACGAACTATGGCTACACCTTC
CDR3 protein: CASSLATNYGYTF

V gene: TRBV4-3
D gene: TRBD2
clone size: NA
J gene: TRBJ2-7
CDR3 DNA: TGCGCCAGCAGCCAAGATTCCCCTCGCGGGGGGCTAAACGAGCAGTACTTC
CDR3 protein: CASSQDSPRGGLNEQYF

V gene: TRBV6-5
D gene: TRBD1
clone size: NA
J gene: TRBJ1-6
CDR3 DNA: TGTGCCAGCAGTCCCACAGGGGTGATACCCCTCCACTTT
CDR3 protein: CASSPTGVIPLHF

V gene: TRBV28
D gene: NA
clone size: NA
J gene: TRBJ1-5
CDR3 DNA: TGTGCCACCACCCTCATTCCGAGCATGAATCAGCCCCAGCATTTT
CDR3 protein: CATTLIPSMNQPQHF

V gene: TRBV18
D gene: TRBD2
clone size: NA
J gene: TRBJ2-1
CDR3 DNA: TGTGCCAGCTCATCTCGGACTAGCGGGATTTGGGATGAGCAGTTCTTC
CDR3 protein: CASSSRTSGIWDEQFF

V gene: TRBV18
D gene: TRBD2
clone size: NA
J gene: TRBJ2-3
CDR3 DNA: TGTGCCAGCTCACCAAGACTAGCGGGAGCTGGGACAGATACGCAGTATTTT
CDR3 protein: CASSPRLAGAGTDTQYF

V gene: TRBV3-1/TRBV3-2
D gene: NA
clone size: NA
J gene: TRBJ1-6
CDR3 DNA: TGTGCCAGCAGCCAGGCTGAAGGGGGACCCCAAAGTTCACCCCTCCACTTT
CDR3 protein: CASSQAEGGPQSSPLHF

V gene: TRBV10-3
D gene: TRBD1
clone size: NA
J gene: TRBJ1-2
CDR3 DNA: TGTGCCATCAGTGTGGGACAGGAGCGCTATGGCTACACCTTC
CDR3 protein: CAISVGQERYGYTF

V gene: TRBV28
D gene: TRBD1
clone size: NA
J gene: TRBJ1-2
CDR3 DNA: TGTGCCAGCAGTTTAACCGACAGGGATGGGTATGGCTACACCTTC
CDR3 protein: CASSLTDRDGYGYTF

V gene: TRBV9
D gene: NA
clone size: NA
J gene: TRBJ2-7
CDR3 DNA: TGTGCCAGCAGCGTAGCCGGGACAAGCTCCTACGAGCAGTACTTC
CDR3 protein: CASSVAGTSSYEQYF

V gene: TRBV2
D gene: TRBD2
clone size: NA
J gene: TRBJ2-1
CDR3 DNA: TGTGCCAGCAGTCGGCTAGCGGGAGCTTACAATGAGCAGTTCTTC
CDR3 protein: CASSRLAGAYNEQFF

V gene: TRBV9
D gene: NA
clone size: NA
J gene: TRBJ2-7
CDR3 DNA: TGTGCCAGCAGCGTCGGAGCTCCCCAGTCCTACGAGCAGTACTTC
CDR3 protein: CASSVGAPQSYEQYF

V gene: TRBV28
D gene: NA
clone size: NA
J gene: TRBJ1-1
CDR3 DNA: TGTGCCATCGCGGCCGGGGGACGCACTGAAGCTTTCTTT
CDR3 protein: CAIAAGGRTEAFF

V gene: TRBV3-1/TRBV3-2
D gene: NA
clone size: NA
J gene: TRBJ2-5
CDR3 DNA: TGTGCCAGCAGCCAAGATAAAGGAGGAGGAACCGAGACCCAGTACTTC
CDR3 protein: CASSQDKGGGTETQYF

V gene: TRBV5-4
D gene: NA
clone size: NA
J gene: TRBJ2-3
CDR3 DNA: TGTGCCAGCAGCTTGGGACTTCGACAGAGCACAGATACGCAGTATTTT
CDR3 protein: CASSLGLRQSTDTQYF

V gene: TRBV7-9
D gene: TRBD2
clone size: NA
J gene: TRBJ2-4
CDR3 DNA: TGTGCCAGCAGCTTATCCCAGCGGGAGGGCGGCGGGGCCAAAAACATTCAGTACTTC
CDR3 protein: CASSLSQREGGGAKNIQYF